This T cell receptor (beta chain) comes out of a study of blood T cell repertoires in COVID-19. Looking at the study overall: From T cells, B-cell-depleted T cells, or PBMCs came the material, which was cDNA or gDNA.

Clones were sequenced by immunoSEQ multiplex PCR, and TCRdb holds only the in-frame ones, with some missing. The table shows 170,000 or so clones, with roughly 79% occurring only once. This clone showed up just once. Looked up from germline, CDR1 is KGHSH and CDR2 is LQKENI. V was clipped by 3 bases and J by 3 bases, with 12 bases between them. The CDR3 is 15 residues long. The clonotype originates from a woman between 65 and 79 years old with acute or convalescent COVID-19. Sequences were obtained from peripheral blood. The chain couples TRBV18 to TRBJ1-5, with TRBD1 as a possible D gene (5 bases). This CDR3 is CASSPRQGPNQPQHF. CDR3 DNA: TGTGCCAGCTCACCTAGGCAGGGTCCCAATCAGCCCCAGCATTTT.